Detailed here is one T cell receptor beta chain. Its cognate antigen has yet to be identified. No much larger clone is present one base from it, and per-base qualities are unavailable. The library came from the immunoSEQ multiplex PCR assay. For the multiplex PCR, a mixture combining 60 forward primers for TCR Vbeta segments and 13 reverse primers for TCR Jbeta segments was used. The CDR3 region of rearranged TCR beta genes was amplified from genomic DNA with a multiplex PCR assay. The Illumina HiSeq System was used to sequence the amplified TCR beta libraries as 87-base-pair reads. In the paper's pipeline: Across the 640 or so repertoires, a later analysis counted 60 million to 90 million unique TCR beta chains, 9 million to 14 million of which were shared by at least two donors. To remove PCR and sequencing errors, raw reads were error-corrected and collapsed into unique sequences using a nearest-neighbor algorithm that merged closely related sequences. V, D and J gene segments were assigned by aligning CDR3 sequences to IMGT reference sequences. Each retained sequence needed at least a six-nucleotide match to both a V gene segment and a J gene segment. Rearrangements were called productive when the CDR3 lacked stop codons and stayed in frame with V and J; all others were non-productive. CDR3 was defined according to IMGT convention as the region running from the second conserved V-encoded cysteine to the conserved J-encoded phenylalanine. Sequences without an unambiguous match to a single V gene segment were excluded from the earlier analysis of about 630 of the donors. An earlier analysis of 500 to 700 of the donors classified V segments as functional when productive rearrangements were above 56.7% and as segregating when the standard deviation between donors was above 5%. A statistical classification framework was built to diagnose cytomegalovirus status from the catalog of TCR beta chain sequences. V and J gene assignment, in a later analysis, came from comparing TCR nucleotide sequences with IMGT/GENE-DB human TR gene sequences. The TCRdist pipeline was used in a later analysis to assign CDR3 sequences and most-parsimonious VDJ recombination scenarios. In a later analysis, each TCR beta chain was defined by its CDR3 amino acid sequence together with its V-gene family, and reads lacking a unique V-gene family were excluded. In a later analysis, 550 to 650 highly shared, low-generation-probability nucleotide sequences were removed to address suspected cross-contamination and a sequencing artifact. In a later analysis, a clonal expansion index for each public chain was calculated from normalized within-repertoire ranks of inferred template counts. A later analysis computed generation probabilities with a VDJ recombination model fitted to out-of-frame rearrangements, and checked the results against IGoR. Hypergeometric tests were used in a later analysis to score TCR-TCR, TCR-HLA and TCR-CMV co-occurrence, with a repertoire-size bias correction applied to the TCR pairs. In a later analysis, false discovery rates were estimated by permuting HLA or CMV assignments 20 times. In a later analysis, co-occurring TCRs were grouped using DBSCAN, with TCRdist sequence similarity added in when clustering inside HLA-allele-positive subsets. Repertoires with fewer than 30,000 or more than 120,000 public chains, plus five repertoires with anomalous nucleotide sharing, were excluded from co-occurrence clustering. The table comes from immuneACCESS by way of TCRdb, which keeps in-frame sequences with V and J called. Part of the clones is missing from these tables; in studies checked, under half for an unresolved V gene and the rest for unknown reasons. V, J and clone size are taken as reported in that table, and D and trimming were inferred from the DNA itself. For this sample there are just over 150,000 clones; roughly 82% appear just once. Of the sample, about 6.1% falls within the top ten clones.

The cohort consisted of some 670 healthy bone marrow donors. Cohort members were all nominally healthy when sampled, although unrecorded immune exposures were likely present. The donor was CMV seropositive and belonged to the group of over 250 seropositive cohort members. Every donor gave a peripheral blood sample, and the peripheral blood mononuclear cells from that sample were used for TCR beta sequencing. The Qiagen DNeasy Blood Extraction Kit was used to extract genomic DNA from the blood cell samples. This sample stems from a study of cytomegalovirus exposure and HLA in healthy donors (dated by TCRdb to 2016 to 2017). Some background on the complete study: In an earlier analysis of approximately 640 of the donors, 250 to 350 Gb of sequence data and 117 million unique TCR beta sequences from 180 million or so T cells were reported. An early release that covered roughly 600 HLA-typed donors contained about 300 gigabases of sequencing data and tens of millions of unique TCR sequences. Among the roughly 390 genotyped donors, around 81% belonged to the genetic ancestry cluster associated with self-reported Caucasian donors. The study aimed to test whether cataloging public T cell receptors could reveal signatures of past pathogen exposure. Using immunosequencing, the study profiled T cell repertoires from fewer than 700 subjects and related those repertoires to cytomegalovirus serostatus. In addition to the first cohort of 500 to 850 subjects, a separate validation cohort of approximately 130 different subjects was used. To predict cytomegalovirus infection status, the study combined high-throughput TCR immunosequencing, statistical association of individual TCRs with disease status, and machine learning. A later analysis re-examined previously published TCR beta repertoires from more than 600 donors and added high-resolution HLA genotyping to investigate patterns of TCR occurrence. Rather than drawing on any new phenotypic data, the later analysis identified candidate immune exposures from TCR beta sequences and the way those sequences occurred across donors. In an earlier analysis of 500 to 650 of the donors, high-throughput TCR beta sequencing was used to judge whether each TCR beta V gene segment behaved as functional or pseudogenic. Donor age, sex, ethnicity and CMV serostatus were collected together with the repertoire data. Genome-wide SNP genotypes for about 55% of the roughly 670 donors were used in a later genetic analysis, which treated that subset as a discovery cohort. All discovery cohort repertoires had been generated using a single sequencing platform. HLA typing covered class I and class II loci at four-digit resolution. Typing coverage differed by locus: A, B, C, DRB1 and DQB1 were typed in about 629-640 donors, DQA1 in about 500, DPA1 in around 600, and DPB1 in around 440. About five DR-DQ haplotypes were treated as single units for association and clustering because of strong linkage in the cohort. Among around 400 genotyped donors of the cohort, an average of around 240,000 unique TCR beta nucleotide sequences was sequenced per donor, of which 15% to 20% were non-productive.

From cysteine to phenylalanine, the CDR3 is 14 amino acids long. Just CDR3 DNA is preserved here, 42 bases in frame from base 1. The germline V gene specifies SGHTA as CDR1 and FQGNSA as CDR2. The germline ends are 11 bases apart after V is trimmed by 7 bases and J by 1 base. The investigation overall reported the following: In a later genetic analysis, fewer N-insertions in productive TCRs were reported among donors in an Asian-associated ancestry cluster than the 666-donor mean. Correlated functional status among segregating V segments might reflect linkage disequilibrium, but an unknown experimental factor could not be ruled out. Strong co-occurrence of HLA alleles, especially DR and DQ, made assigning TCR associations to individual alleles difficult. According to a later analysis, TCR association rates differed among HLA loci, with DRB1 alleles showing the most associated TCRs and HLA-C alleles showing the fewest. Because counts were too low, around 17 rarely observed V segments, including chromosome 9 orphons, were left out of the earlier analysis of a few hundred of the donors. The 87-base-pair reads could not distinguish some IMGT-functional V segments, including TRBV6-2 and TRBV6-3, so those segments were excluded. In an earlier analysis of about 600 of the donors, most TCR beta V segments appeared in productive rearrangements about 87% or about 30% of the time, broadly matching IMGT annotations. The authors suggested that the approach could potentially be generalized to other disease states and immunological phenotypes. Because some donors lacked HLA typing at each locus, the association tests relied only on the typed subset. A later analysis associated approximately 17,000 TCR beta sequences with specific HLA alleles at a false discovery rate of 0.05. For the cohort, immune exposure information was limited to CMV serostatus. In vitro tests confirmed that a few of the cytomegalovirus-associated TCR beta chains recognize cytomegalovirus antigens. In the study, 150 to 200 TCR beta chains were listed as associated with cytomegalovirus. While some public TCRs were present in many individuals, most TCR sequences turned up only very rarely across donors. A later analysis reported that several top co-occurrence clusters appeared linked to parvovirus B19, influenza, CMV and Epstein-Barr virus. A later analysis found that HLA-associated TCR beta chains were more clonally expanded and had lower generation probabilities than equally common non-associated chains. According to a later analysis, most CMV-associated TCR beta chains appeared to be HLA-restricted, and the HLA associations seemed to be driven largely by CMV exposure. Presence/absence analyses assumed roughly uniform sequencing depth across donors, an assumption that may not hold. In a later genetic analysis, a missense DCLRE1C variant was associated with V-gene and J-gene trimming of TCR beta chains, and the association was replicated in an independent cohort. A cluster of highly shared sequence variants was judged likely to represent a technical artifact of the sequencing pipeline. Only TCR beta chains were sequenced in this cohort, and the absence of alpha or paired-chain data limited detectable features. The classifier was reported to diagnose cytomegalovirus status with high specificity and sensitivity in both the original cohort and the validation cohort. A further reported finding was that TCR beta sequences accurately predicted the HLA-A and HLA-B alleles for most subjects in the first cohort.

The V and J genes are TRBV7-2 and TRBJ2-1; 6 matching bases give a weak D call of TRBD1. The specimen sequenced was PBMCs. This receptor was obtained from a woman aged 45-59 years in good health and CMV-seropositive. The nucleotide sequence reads TGTGCCAGCAAGGAAGGGGGTTCCTACAATGAGCAGTTCTTC. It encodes CASKEGGSYNEQFF.